This TCR beta chain comes out of a study of shared clonotypes between healthy human individuals. Execution of the assay was at deep level. Using immunoSEQ multiplex PCR, the repertoire was profiled, and TCRdb retains in-frame clones only, with some absent. The repertoire has roughly 640,000 clones, less than 85% of them found once; the top ten carry around 1.6%. A note on this clone: One end of the junction varies from germline; a read error may be responsible.

Germline assignment: CDR1 SGHDN and CDR2 FVKESK. There are 8 residues in the CDR3. V is TRBV14 and J is TRBJ1-2; D unresolved. This TCR derives from a woman aged 25 to 45 in good health. The sequenced material came from memory CD4+ T cells sorted from blood. As for subset: CD45RA-negative fraction. CDR3 nucleotides: TGTGCCAGCGTAGAGGAGGATTTC. This codes for CASVEEDF.